This note documents a single T cell receptor (beta chain) sequence. Its antigen is currently unknown. The sample belongs to a study of shared clonotypes between healthy human individuals. Whole-study findings and limits: Lower generation probabilities were found for non-shared clonotypes than for those shared by all four donors. The naive CD4 repertoires of several donors were compared, and around 5.1% of clonotypes were shared.

Deep level was the assay's run setting. The assay was immunoSEQ multiplex PCR, and TCRdb's table has in-frame clones only and misses some. This sample has around 620,000 clones, with 90% to 95% found just once. Naive CD8 cells lacked CD45RO and underwent positive selection for CCR7, leaving out terminally differentiated effector memory CD45RA+ cells. Germline V gene data show CDR1 as MDHEN and CDR2 as SYDVKM. The ends were cut back, 8 bases at V and 6 bases at J, with 14 bases in the middle. The CDR3 has 12 residues. The sequenced sample consisted of naive CD8+ T cells sorted from blood. The source is a woman younger than 45 in good health. The genes are TRBV28 and TRBJ2-7; D is tentatively TRBD1 or TRBD2 (5 bases each). The CDR3, as DNA: TGTGCCAGCTCGGAACGGGGACGCGAGCAGTACTTC. Translated, it gives CASSERGREQYF.